Listed below are T cell receptor beta chains from one sample, sequenced in a study of cytomegalovirus exposure and HLA in healthy donors. Assay: immunoSEQ multiplex PCR; the TCRdb copy retains only in-frame clones and omits some. The repertoire holds about 220,000 clones, with about nine tenths as singletons. Sequenced sample: PBMCs. The source of these receptors is a woman between 18 and 29 years old in good health and CMV-seronegative. The CDR3 runs from the conserved cysteine through the conserved F or W. The order of the fields is V gene, CDR3 length, D gene, clone size, J gene, CDR3 protein, CDR3 DNA. A D gene is named only where the DNA matches it firmly. Clone sizes are given selectively: once, few, many, or a class where the clone is expanded.

>TRBV19|14|TRBD1|.|TRBJ1-2
CAKDPGQGLCGYTF
TGTGCCAAAGATCCGGGACAGGGTCTTTGTGGCTACACCTTC
>TRBV28|17|TRBD1|.|TRBJ1-6
CASSFVPGGRFNSPLHF
TGTGCCAGCAGTTTCGTTCCAGGGGGCAGATTCAATTCACCCCTCCACTTT
>TRBV7-2|14|TRBD2|.|TRBJ2-5
CASSERGGSETQYF
TGTGCCAGCTCCGAGCGGGGAGGTAGTGAGACCCAGTACTTC
>TRBV27|14|.|once|TRBJ1-1
CASSRQLMNTEAFF
TGTGCCAGCAGTCGACAGCTTATGAACACTGAAGCTTTCTTT
>TRBV2|13|.|.|TRBJ1-1
CASSEGGAREAFF
TGTGCCAGCAGTGAAGGGGGAGCCCGTGAAGCTTTCTTT
>TRBV6-5|15|.|once|TRBJ2-1
CASSYLRESSNEQFF
TGTGCCAGCAGTTACTTGAGGGAATCAAGCAATGAGCAGTTCTTC
>TRBV4-2|19|TRBD2|once|TRBJ2-6
CASSQKTSGRAAGANVLTF
TGTGCCAGCAGCCAAAAGACTAGCGGGAGGGCCGCTGGGGCCAACGTCCTGACTTTC
>TRBV18|16|TRBD1|.|TRBJ2-7
CASSQADRAFSSEQYF
TGTGCCAGCTCCCAAGCCGACAGGGCGTTCTCTTCCGAGCAGTACTTC
>TRBV11-2|14|TRBD1|.|TRBJ1-2
CASSPFGQGEGYTF
TGTGCCAGCAGCCCGTTCGGACAGGGGGAGGGCTACACCTTC
>TRBV4-1|17|TRBD1|.|TRBJ2-2
CASSQKPQGANTGELFF
TGCGCCAGCAGCCAAAAACCACAGGGGGCGAACACCGGGGAGCTGTTTTTT
>TRBV30|15|TRBD1|.|TRBJ1-4
CAWSSTGTGSEKLFF
TGTGCCTGGAGCTCAACCGGGACAGGGAGTGAAAAACTGTTTTTT
>TRBV4-1|16|TRBD2|.|TRBJ2-7
CASSQGPAGDTYEQYF
TGCGCCAGCAGCCAAGGGCCAGCGGGAGACACCTACGAGCAGTACTTC
>TRBV28|14|.|.|TRBJ1-1
CASSLQATNTEAFF
TGTGCCAGCAGCTTACAGGCTACCAACACTGAAGCTTTCTTT
>TRBV19|14|TRBD1|.|TRBJ2-4
CASTTGLAKNIQYF
TGTGCCAGTACGACAGGGTTGGCCAAAAACATTCAGTACTTC
>TRBV28|14|.|.|TRBJ1-2
CASNGGTFDYGYTF
TGTGCCAGCAACGGGGGGACTTTCGACTATGGCTACACCTTC
>TRBV5-6|16|.|.|TRBJ2-2
CASSVQGPRNTGELFF
TGTGCCAGCAGCGTACAGGGCCCGAGGAACACCGGGGAGCTGTTTTTT
>TRBV30|14|TRBD1|.|TRBJ2-7
CAWSTGEPTEEQYF
TGTGCCTGGAGCACAGGGGAGCCCACAGAAGAGCAGTACTTC
>TRBV28|14|.|.|TRBJ1-1
CASSLSRANTEAFF
TGTGCCAGCAGTTTATCCAGGGCGAACACTGAAGCTTTCTTT
>TRBV27|13|TRBD1|.|TRBJ1-5
CASSTGGTQPQHF
TGTGCCAGCAGCACAGGGGGCACTCAGCCCCAGCATTTT
>TRBV28|15|.|once|TRBJ1-2
CASSFLEGELGGYTF
TGTGCCAGCAGTTTTCTAGAGGGGGAATTGGGTGGCTACACCTTC
>TRBV6-4|14|TRBD1|.|TRBJ1-3
CASSRTGRRNTIYF
TGTGCCAGCAGTAGGACAGGGAGGCGAAACACCATATATTTT
>TRBV19|13|.|.|TRBJ2-3
CARIGGLTDTQYF
TGTGCCAGAATCGGAGGGCTCACAGATACGCAGTATTTT
>TRBV27|14|.|.|TRBJ1-1
CASSFRGSNTEAFF
TGTGCCAGCAGTTTTAGGGGATCGAACACTGAAGCTTTCTTT
>TRBV27|15|TRBD2|.|TRBJ2-3
CASSLWGTREDTQYF
TGTGCCAGCAGTTTATGGGGGACTAGAGAAGATACGCAGTATTTT
>TRBV6-5|15|.|.|TRBJ1-2
CASSSPRGKNYGYTF
TGTGCCAGCAGTTCCCCCAGGGGAAAGAACTATGGCTACACCTTC
>TRBV27|17|.|.|TRBJ1-5
CASSPRTALYSNQPQHF
TGTGCCAGCAGTCCCCGGACAGCCCTTTATAGCAATCAGCCCCAGCATTTT
>TRBV9|13|.|.|TRBJ2-7
CASSAGFYYEQYF
TGTGCCAGCAGCGCGGGTTTTTACTACGAGCAGTACTTC
>TRBV11-2|19|TRBD2|.|TRBJ2-1
CASSLDEVATSGVYNEQFF
TGTGCCAGCAGCTTAGATGAAGTAGCGACTAGCGGGGTCTACAATGAGCAGTTCTTC
>TRBV30|13|TRBD1|.|TRBJ1-2
CAWRRGQGAGYTF
TGTGCCTGGAGAAGGGGACAGGGTGCTGGCTACACCTTC
>TRBV6-1|15|.|.|TRBJ2-2
CASSVGYMNTGELFF
TGTGCCAGCAGTGTGGGCTACATGAACACCGGGGAGCTGTTTTTT
>TRBV6-1|13|.|.|TRBJ1-4
CASSEGRGEKLFF
TGTGCCAGCAGTGAAGGCCGCGGTGAAAAACTGTTTTTT
>TRBV29-1|13|TRBD1|.|TRBJ2-1
CSVERGLGNEQFF
TGCAGCGTGGAGAGGGGGCTCGGCAATGAGCAGTTCTTC
>TRBV29-1|13|.|.|TRBJ1-2
CSVEPVKFYGYTF
TGCAGCGTTGAACCAGTGAAATTCTATGGCTACACCTTC
>TRBV29-1|12|.|.|TRBJ2-5
CSVVGDWETQYF
TGCAGCGTTGTGGGGGACTGGGAGACCCAGTACTTC
>TRBV29-1|14|.|.|TRBJ1-5
CSVGWGLPDQPQHF
TGCAGCGTTGGGTGGGGACTCCCCGATCAGCCCCAGCATTTT
>TRBV21-1|14|.|.|TRBJ1-5
CASNPREGNQPQHF
TGTGCCAGCAACCCCCGGGAGGGCAATCAGCCCCAGCATTTT
>TRBV6-1|13|.|once|TRBJ1-1
CASTEDELTEAFF
TGTGCCAGCACAGAGGATGAATTGACTGAAGCTTTCTTT
>TRBV25-1|16|.|.|TRBJ1-5
CASSDIESIANQPQHF
TGTGCCAGCAGTGATATAGAGAGTATAGCAAATCAGCCCCAGCATTTT
>TRBV11-2|14|.|.|TRBJ2-2
CASSYGRGSGELFF
TGTGCCAGCAGCTACGGAAGGGGATCCGGGGAGCTGTTTTTT
>TRBV28|17|TRBD1|.|TRBJ1-2
CASSTPPPDRANYGYTF
TGTGCCAGCAGTACACCACCCCCGGACAGGGCTAACTATGGCTACACCTTC
>TRBV30|12|.|.|TRBJ2-7
CAWSEAHYEQYF
TGTGCCTGGAGTGAAGCGCACTACGAGCAGTACTTC
>TRBV7-9|18|TRBD1|.|TRBJ1-2
CASSHPGQAIGGNYGYTF
TGTGCCAGCAGCCATCCCGGACAGGCCATAGGGGGCAACTATGGCTACACCTTC
>TRBV30|13|.|.|TRBJ1-2
CAWSRSREYGYTF
TGTGCCTGGAGTCGGTCCCGCGAGTATGGCTACACCTTC
>TRBV27|14|.|once|TRBJ1-2
CASSPTPRTGGYTF
TGTGCCAGCAGTCCCACCCCACGGACTGGTGGCTACACCTTC
>TRBV18|14|.|.|TRBJ1-2
CASSPLSTVGGYTF
TGTGCCAGCTCACCACTATCGACAGTTGGTGGCTACACCTTC
>TRBV2|16|.|.|TRBJ1-3
CASSPTPLSSGNTIYF
TGTGCCAGCAGTCCAACCCCTCTAAGCTCTGGAAACACCATATATTTT
>TRBV19|19|TRBD1|few|TRBJ1-2
CASSIEPGAGGMIGYGYTF
TGTGCCAGTAGTATAGAGCCTGGGGCAGGGGGGATGATCGGCTATGGCTACACCTTC
>TRBV28|16|TRBD1|.|TRBJ2-6
CASFRDRRSGANVLTF
TGTGCCAGCTTCCGGGACAGGCGGTCTGGGGCCAACGTCCTGACTTTC
>TRBV7-9|14|TRBD1|.|TRBJ2-7
CASSPGQGVHEQYF
TGTGCCAGCAGCCCTGGACAGGGGGTCCACGAGCAGTACTTC
>TRBV7-8|17|.|.|TRBJ2-7
CASSIRGGPGAPYEQYF
TGTGCCAGCAGCATTAGAGGTGGGCCGGGAGCTCCCTACGAGCAGTACTTC
>TRBV25-1|16|.|once|TRBJ1-1
CASSESGRGRDTEAFF
TGTGCCAGCAGTGAATCCGGTCGGGGAAGGGACACTGAAGCTTTCTTT